This TCR beta chain was profiled in a study of a mutant IDH1 vaccine in newly diagnosed glioma. Whole-study context: The study started vaccination 4-6 weeks after radiotherapy alone, or with temozolomide cycles. The treated population exhibited a male proportion of approximately 62%, a female proportion of 37.5%, and a mean age of around 40 years.

Regarding this clone: The antigen remains unidentified.

The table came from immunoSEQ multiplex PCR; TCRdb's copy has only in-frame clones and leaves some out. The data contain over 80,000 clones, roughly four fifths of them singletons. Time point denoted: week 47, end of study. Topical imiquimod accompanied each vaccine dose, which consisted of 300 ug of mutant IDH1 20-mer peptide. Each astrocytoma in the donors was new, WHO grade 3 or 4, IDH1-mutant and ATRX-lost. The CDR3 sequence is 14 residues long. Germline V CDR1 and CDR2: LNHDA, SQIVND (reference sequence). Between the trimmed V and J ends, which lost 5 bases and 3 bases, there was a span of 13 bases. Study-wide results and caveats: Whatever changes occurred in top peripheral T cell clonotypes seemed unrelated to pseudoprogression.

The sequenced sample was PBMCs, obtained from a glioma patient whose treatment included an IDH1 peptide vaccine. The source is a man between 35 and 55 years old with glioma. This chain joins TRBV19 and TRBJ1-2; D not certain. As DNA, the CDR3 is TGTGCCAGTAGTGTCCTGGGCCCTGACTATGGCTACACCTTC. As protein: CASSVLGPDYGYTF.